This T cell receptor beta chain originates from a study of blood T cell repertoires in COVID-19. Overall study: COVID-19 samples from acute and convalescent phases originated in the United States, Italy and Spain. PBMCs, B-cell-depleted T cells, or T cells provided the cDNA or gDNA that made up the material.

The germline V gene encodes CDR1 SEHNR and CDR2 FQNEAQ (reference sequence). The CDR3 is 15 residues long. V was clipped by 5 bases and J by 5 bases; unmatched bases: 8. In the original processing: Counts of nucleated cells, estimated from reference gene primer amplification, were obtained. Clones were read by immunoSEQ multiplex PCR, and TCRdb kept only the in-frame ones, dropping some. V and J calls and clone size are given by that table; D and trimming were obtained from the DNA. The table has about 70,000 clones, 85% to 90% seen once. The sample taken for sequencing was peripheral blood. The sequence was collected from an elderly man with acute or convalescent COVID-19. This chain connects TRBV7-9 to TRBJ1-1; 10 nucleotides align to TRBD1. This CDR3 reads CASSPLQGQGTEAFF. CDR3 in DNA: TGTGCCAGCAGCCCCCTACAGGGACAGGGGACTGAAGCTTTCTTT.